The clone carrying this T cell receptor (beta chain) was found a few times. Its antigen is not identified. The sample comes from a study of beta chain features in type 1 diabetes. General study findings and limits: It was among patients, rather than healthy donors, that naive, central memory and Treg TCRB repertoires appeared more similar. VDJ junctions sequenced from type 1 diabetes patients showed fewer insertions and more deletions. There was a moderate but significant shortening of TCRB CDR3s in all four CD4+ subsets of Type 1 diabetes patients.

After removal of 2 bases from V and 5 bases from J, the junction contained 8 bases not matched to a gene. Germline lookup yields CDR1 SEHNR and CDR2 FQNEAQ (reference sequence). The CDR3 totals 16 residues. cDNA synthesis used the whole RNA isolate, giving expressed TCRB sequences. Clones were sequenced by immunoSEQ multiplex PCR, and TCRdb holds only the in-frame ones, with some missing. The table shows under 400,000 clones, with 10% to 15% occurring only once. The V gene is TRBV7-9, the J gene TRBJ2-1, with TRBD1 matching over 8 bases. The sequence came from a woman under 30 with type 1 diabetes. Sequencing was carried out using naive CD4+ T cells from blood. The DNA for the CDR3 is TGTGCCAGCAGCTTACTATCGGACAGGGTCCACAATGAGCAGTTCTTC. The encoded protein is CASSLLSDRVHNEQFF.